Each of the 10 T cell receptor beta chains below was sequenced from the same sample in a study of blood T cell repertoires in COVID-19. Using immunoSEQ multiplex PCR, the repertoire was profiled, and TCRdb retains in-frame clones only, with some absent. The sample carries 45,000 or so clones, about nine tenths recorded once. Sample: peripheral blood. These TCRs come from a human donor in a cohort sampled during active COVID-19.

This sequence joins TRBV18 and TRBJ2-5; 10 bases are a match to TRBD2. Per the germline V gene, CDR1 is KGHSH and CDR2 is LQKENI. Trimming took 1 base from V and 4 from J; bases not matched to a gene: 0. The CDR3 covers 14 residues. The CDR3 DNA sequence: TGTGCCAGCTCACCACTAGCGGGGGGAGAGACCCAGTACTTC. As protein: CASSPLAGGETQYF.

This clone was observed a handful of times. V gene TRBV27 combines with J gene TRBJ1-2; 9 bases match TRBD1. Germline V lookup: CDR1 MNHEY, CDR2 SMNVEV (reference sequence). This CDR3 has 15 amino acids. Unmatched junction bases numbered 12, after V lost 5 bases and J lost 8 bases. Written as DNA, the CDR3 is TGTGCCAGCAGTCCAGGGACAGGGTTAACTTGGGGCTACACCTTC. It yields the protein CASSPGTGLTWGYTF.

This chain uses TRBV15 with TRBJ1-1; D not certain. The CDR3 length is 11 residues. V was pared by 3 bases and J by 6 bases, with 5 bases between. Per germline, CDR1 LNHNV and CDR2 YYDKDF (reference sequence). The chain's CDR3 is CATSSQSEAFF. DNA for the CDR3: TGTGCCACCAGCAGCCAGTCTGAAGCTTTCTTT.

The sample holds one count of this clone. Written as DNA, the CDR3 is TGTGCCAGCAGCCCAGGGGCTAGGGACTATGGCTACACCTTC. Its translation is CASSPGARDYGYTF. The V gene is TRBV6-1, the J gene TRBJ1-2; a possible D gene is TRBD1 (6 bases). This CDR3 is built from 14 residues. The germline V gene has CDR1 MNHNS and CDR2 SASEGT. V was shortened by 6 bases and J by 3 bases, with 14 bases between the two germline ends.

Details on this clone: Its ends do not fully match the called genes, so a read error is possible. This chain uses TRBV19 with TRBJ2-7; D might be TRBD1 (6 bases). Germline V CDR1 and CDR2: LNHDA, SQIVND (reference sequence). CDR3 length: 14 amino acids. The CDR3 reads CASSRDRNRGEQYF. As DNA, the CDR3 is TGTGCCAGCAGTAGAGACAGGAACCGAGGGGAGCAGTACTTC.

This chain uses TRBV27 with TRBJ1-6; D is perhaps TRBD1 (5 bases). Per the germline V gene, CDR1 is MNHEY and CDR2 is SMNVEV (reference sequence). The CDR3 loop spans 18 amino acids. The V gene lost 3 bases and the J gene lost 10 bases, with 25 bases spanning the gap. The CDR3 nucleotides are TGTGCCAGCAGTTTGGGACCCGCGGGGTCTGATTACGGATCACCCCTCCACTTT. It translates to CASSLGPAGSDYGSPLHF.

The chain joins TRBV7-3 to TRBJ2-1; D is perhaps TRBD1 (6 bases). The CDR3 sequence is 15 residues long. The germline V gene has CDR1 SGHTA and CDR2 FQGTGA. Trimming removed 5 bases from V and 2 bases from J, with 13 bases in between. The DNA of the CDR3 is TGTGCCAGCAGCAGTGACAGGTCTACCTACAATGAGCAGTTCTTC. Its translation is CASSSDRSTYNEQFF.

The chain has TRBV4-3 and TRBJ2-5, with TRBD1 matching 7 bases. The length of the CDR3 is 15 residues. J was trimmed by 1 base and V by 3 bases; bases with no gene match: 5. The germline V gene has CDR1 LGHNA and CDR2 YSLEER. The CDR3 coding sequence is TGCGCCAGCAGCCATGAAGACAGGGTCCAAGAGACCCAGTACTTC. Protein product: CASSHEDRVQETQYF.

V gene TRBV4-2 combines with J gene TRBJ2-1; D possibly corresponds to TRBD1 (6 bases). Germline CDR1 and CDR2: LGHNA and YNFKEQ. This CDR3 has 13 amino acids. The ends were cut back, 0 bases at V and 7 bases at J, with 7 bases in the middle. The CDR3 spells CASSQDTGNEQFF. In DNA form, the CDR3 reads TGTGCCAGCAGCCAAGATACAGGGAATGAGCAGTTCTTC.

The genes are TRBV21-1 and TRBJ2-4; TRBD1 reflects the table's D call only, with no check against the DNA. TRBV21-1 is labeled a pseudogene. The CDR3 runs to 16 residues. The CDR3 loop is CASSIPGGTAGDIQYF. CDR3 DNA sequence: TGTGCCAGCAGCATCCCCGGAGGGACAGCTGGGGACATTCAGTACTTC.